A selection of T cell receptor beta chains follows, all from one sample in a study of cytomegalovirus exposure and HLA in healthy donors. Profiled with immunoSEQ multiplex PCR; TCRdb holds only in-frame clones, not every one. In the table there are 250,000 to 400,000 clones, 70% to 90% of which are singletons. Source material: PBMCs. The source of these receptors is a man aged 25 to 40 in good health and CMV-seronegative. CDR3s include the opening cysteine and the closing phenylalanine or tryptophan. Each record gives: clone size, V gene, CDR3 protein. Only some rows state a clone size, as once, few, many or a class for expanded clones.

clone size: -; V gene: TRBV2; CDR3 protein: CASSGGLAGGLGKLDNEQFF
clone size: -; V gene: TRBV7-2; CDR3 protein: CASSFAGETEAFF
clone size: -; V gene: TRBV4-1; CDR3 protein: CASSQDRGTYEQYF
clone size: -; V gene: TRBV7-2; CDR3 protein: CASSSPGWGGTDTQYF
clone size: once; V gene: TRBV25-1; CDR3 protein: CASTSAGNTIYF
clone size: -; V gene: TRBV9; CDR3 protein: CASSVGLLAGASYEQYF
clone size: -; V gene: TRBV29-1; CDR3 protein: CSVDSEKYF
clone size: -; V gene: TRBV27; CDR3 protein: CASSLSFRAYGYTF
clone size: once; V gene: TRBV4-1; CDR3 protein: CASSQDWTSGVYEQYF
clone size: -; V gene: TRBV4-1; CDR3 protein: CASSQGMSGGHRETQYF